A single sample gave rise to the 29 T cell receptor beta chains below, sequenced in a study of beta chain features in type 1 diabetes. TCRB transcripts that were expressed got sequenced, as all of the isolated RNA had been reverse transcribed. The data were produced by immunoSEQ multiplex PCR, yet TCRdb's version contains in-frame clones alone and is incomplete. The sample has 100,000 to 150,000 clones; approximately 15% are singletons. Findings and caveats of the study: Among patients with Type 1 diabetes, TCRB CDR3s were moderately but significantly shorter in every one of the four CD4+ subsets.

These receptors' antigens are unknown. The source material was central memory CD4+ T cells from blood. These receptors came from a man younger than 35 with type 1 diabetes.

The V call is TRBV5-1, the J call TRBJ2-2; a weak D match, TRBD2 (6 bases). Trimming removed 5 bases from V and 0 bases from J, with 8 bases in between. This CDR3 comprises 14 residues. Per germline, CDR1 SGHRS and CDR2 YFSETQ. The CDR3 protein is CASRGGANTGELFF. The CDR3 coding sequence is TGCGCCAGCAGGGGCGGGGCGAACACCGGGGAGCTGTTTTTT.

The CDR3 spells CAWRAPVGYTF. In DNA, the CDR3 is TGTGCCTGGAGGGCTCCGGTTGGCTACACCTTC. The chain joins TRBV30 to TRBJ1-2; D gene unclear. The V gene lost 3 bases and the J gene lost 7 bases, with 9 bases spanning the gap. Germline CDR1 reads GTSNPN; CDR2 reads SVGIG (reference sequence). The CDR3 loop spans 11 amino acids.

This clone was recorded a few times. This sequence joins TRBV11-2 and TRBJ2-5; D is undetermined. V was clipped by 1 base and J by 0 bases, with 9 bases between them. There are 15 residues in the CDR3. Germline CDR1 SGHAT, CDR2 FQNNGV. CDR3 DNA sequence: TGTGCCAGCAGCTTAGTTCTACGGAACCAAGAGACCCAGTACTTC. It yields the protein CASSLVLRNQETQYF.

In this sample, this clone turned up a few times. The chain's CDR3 is CASSVATGGVDSYNEQFF. In nucleotides, the CDR3 is TGTGCCAGCAGCGTAGCTACCGGCGGGGTCGACTCCTACAATGAGCAGTTCTTC. The genes are TRBV9 and TRBJ2-1, with TRBD2 as a possible D gene (6 bases). CDR1 is SGDLS and CDR2 is YYNGEE in the germline V gene. Between the trimmed V and J ends, which lost 0 bases and 0 bases, there was a span of 16 bases. CDR3 length: 18 residues.

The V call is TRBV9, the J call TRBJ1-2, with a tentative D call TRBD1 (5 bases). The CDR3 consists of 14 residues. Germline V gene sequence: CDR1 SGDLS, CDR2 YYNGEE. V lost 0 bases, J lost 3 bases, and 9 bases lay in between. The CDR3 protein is CASSVALGDYGYTF. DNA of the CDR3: TGTGCCAGCAGCGTAGCCTTAGGGGACTATGGCTACACCTTC.

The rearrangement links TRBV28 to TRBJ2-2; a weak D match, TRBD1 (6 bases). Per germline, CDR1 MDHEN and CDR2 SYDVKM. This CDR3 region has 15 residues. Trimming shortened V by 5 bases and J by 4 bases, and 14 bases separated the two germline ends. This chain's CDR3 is CASSTRRQVTGELFF. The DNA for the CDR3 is TGTGCCAGCAGTACCCGCCGACAGGTCACCGGGGAGCTGTTTTTT.

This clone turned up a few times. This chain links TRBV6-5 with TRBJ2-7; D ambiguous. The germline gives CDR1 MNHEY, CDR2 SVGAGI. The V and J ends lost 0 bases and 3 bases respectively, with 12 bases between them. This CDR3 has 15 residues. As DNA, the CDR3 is TGTGCCAGCAGTTACTCCAGGCCACATCACTACGAGCAGTACTTC. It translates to CASSYSRPHHYEQYF.

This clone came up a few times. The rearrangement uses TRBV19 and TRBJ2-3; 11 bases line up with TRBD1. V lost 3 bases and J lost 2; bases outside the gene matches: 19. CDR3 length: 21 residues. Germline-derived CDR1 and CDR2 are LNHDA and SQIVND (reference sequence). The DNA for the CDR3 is TGTGCCAGTAGTATCCCCCCGGGACAGGGGGTGGACCGCACCAACACAGATACGCAGTATTTT. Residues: CASSIPPGQGVDRTNTDTQYF.

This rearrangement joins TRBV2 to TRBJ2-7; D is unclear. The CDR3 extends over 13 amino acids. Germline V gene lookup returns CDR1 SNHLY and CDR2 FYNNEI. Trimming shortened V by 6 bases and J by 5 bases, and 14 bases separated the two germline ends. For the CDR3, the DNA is TGTGCCAGCAGCGGCGGACCGTGGGACGAGCAGTACTTC. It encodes CASSGGPWDEQYF. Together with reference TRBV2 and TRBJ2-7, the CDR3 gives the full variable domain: EPEVTQTPSHQVTQMGQEVILRCVPISNHLYFYWYRQILGQKVEFLVSFYNNEISEKSEIFDDQFSVERPDGSNFTLKIRSTKLEDSAMYFCASSGGPWDEQYFGPGTRLTVT.

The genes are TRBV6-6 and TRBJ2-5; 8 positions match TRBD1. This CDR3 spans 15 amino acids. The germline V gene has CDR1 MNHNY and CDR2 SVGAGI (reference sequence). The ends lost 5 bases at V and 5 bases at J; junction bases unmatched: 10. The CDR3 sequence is CASSDLGQGWETQYF. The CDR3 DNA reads TGTGCCAGCAGTGACCTTGGACAGGGATGGGAGACCCAGTACTTC.

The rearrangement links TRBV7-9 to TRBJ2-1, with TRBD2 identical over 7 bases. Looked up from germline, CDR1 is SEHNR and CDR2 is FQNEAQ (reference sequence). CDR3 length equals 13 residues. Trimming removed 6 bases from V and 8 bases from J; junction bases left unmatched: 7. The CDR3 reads CASRAAGVHEQFF. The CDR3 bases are TGTGCCAGCAGAGCGGCGGGAGTCCATGAGCAGTTCTTC.

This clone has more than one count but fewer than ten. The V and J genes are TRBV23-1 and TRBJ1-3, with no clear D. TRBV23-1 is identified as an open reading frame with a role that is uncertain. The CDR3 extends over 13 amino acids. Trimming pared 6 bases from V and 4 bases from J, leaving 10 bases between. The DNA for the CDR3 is TGCGCCAGCAGCCAAGATAAGGGAAACACCATATATTTT. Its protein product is CASSQDKGNTIYF.

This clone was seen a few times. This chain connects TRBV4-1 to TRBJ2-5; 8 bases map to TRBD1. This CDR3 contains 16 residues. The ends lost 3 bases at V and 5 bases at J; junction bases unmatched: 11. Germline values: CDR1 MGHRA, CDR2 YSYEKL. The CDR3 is CASSHARAGGGETQYF. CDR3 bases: TGCGCCAGCAGCCACGCCAGGGCAGGGGGCGGGGAGACCCAGTACTTC.

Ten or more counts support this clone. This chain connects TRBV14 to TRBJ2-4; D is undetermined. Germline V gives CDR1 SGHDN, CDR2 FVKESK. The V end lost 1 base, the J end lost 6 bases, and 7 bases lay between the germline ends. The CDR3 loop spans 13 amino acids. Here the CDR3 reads CASSQGDPNIQYF. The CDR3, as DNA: TGTGCCAGCAGCCAAGGAGATCCAAACATTCAGTACTTC.

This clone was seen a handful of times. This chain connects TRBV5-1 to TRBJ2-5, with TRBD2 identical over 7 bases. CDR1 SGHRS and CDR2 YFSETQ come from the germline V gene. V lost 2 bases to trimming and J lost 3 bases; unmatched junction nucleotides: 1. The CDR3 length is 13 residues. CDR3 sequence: CASSFAGEETQYF. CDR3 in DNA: TGCGCCAGCAGCTTTGCGGGGGAAGAGACCCAGTACTTC.

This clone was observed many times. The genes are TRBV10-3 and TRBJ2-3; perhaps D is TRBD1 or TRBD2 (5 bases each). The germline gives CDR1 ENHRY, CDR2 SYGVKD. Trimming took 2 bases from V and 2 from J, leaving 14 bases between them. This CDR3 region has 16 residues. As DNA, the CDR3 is TGTGCCATCAGTGAGGGACCGGGACCGGCCACAGATACGCAGTATTTT. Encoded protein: CAISEGPGPATDTQYF.

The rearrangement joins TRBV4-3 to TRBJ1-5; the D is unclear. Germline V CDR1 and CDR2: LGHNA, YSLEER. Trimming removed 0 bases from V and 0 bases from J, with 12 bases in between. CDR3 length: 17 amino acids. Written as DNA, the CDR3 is TGCGCCAGCAGCCAAGATCTGGTTCGCCATAGCAATCAGCCCCAGCATTTT. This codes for CASSQDLVRHSNQPQHF.

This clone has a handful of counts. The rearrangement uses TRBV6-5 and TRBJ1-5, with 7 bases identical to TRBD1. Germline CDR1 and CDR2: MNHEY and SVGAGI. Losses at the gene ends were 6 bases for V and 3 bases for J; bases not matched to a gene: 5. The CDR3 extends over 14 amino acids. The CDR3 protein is CASSSTGVNQPQHF. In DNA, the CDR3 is TGTGCCAGCAGCTCAACAGGGGTCAATCAGCCCCAGCATTTT.

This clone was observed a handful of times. The CDR3 protein is CASSTYRSSYNEQFF. Here the CDR3 DNA reads TGTGCCAGCAGCACGTACAGAAGCTCCTACAATGAGCAGTTCTTC. V and J are TRBV7-2 and TRBJ2-1; D gene uncertain. Germline values: CDR1 SGHTA, CDR2 FQGNSA. This CDR3 is built from 15 residues. Between the trimmed V and J ends, which lost 5 bases and 0 bases, there was a span of 11 bases.

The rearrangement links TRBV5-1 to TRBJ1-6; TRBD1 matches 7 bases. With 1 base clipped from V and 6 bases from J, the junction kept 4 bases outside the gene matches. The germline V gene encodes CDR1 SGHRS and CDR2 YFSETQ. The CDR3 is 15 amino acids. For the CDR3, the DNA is TGCGCCAGCAGCTTGACCGGGACAGTTAATTCACCCCTCCACTTT. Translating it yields CASSLTGTVNSPLHF. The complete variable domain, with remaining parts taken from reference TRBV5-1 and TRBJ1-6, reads KAGVTQTPRYLIKTRGQQVTLSCSPISGHRSVSWYQQTPGQGLQFLFEYFSETQRNKGNFPGRFSGRQFSNSRSEMNVSTLELGDSALYLCASSLTGTVNSPLHFGNGTRLTVT.

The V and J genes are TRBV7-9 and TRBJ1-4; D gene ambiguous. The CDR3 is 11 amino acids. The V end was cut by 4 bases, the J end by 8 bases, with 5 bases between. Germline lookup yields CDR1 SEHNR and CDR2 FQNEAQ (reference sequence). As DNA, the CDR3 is TGTGCCAGCAGCTCATGGGAAAAACTGTTTTTT. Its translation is CASSSWEKLFF.

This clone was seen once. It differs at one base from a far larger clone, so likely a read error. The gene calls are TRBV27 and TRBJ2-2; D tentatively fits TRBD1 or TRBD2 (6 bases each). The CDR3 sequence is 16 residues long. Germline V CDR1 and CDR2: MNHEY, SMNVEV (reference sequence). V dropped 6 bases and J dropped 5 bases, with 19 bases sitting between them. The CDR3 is CASRIGRGGTTGELFF. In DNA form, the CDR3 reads TGTGCCAGCAGAATCGGCAGGGGCGGGACAACCGGGGAGCTGTTTTTT.

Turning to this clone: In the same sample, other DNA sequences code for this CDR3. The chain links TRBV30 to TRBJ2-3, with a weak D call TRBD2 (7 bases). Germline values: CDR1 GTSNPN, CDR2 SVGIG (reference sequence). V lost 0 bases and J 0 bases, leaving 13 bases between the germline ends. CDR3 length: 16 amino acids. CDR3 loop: CAWSVLSGTSTDTQYF. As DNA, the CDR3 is TGTGCCTGGAGTGTACTGAGCGGGACAAGCACAGATACGCAGTATTTT.

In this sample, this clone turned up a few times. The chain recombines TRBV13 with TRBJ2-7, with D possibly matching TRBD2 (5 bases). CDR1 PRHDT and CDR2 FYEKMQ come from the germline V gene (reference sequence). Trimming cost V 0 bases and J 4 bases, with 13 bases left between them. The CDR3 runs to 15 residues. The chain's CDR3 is CASSLGLTREYEQYF. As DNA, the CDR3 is TGTGCCAGCAGCTTAGGGCTAACTAGGGAGTACGAGCAGTACTTC.

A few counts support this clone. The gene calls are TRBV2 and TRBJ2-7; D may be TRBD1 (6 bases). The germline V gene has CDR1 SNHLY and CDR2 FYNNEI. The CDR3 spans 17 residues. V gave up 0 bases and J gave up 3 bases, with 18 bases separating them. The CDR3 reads CASSEALTTGIIYEQYF. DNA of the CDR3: TGTGCCAGCAGTGAAGCGCTAACCACAGGGATCATCTACGAGCAGTACTTC.

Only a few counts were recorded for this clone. For the CDR3, the DNA is TGCAGCGTCGAGAACCAAGAGACCCAGTACTTC. Protein product: CSVENQETQYF. The chain links TRBV29-1 to TRBJ2-5; D ambiguous. The CDR3 runs to 11 residues. Between the trimmed V and J ends, which lost 6 bases and 0 bases, there was a span of 5 bases. Per the germline V gene, CDR1 is SQVTM and CDR2 is ANQGSEA.

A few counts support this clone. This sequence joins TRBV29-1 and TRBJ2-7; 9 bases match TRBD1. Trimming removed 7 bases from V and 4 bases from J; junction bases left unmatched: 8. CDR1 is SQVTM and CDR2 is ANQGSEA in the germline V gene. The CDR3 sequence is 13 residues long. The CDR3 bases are TGCAGCGCCGCGGCGGGACAGGGTTACGAGCAGTACTTC. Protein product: CSAAAGQGYEQYF.

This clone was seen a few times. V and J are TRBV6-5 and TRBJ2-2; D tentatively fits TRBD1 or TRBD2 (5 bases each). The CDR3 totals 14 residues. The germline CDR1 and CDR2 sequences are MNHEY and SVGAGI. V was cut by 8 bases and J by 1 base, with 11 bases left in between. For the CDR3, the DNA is TGTGCCAGCTTGGGGGATAAGAACACCGGGGAGCTGTTTTTT. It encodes CASLGDKNTGELFF.

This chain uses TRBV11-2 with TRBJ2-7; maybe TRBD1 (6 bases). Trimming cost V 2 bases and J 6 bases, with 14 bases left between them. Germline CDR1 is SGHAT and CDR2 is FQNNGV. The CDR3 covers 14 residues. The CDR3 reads CASSLIRGRGEQYF. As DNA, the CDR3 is TGTGCCAGCAGCTTAATCAGGGGCCGGGGCGAGCAGTACTTC.